One sample yielded the 25 T cell receptor beta chains listed below, sequenced in a study of monozygotic twins with inflammatory bowel disease. TCRdb re-called the 5' RACE reads; every CDR3 protein appears as one record, without DNA. The specimen's table records some 99,000 distinct CDR3 sequences. The sample consisted of blood. These TCRs come from a human donor with ulcerative colitis or Crohn's disease, or a healthy co-twin of an affected twin (not recorded which).

The chain is built from TRBV4-3 and TRBJ2-3; absent DNA, TCRdb's TRBD1 call cannot be checked. Germline V lookup: CDR1 LGHNA, CDR2 YSLEER. There are 15 residues in the CDR3. The CDR3: CASSQGAVTTDTQYF.

The chain links TRBV7-9 to TRBJ1-2; TCRdb returns TRBD1, unconfirmable since there is no DNA. Germline V lookup: CDR1 SEHNR, CDR2 FQNEAQ (reference sequence). CDR3 length: 14 residues. The CDR3 here is CASSRDSLRYGYTF.

The V call is TRBV7-2, the J call TRBJ2-7; lacking DNA, the TRBD1 call made by TCRdb goes unchecked. This CDR3 region has 16 residues. Germline V lookup: CDR1 SGHTA, CDR2 FQGNSA. This chain's CDR3 is CASSFDRQVEIYEQYF.

The chain combines TRBV7-9 with TRBJ1-6; the D gene TCRdb calls, TRBD1, cannot be checked with no DNA. The germline V gene has CDR1 SEHNR and CDR2 FQNEAQ (reference sequence). CDR3 size: 14 residues. This CDR3 is CASSFTGEDSPLHF.

The gene calls are TRBV7-9 and TRBJ1-1. Germline CDR1 and CDR2: SEHNR and FQNEAQ (reference sequence). This CDR3 is 13 amino acids long. The CDR3 loop is CASSLYWNTEAFF.

The rearrangement uses TRBV5-1 and TRBJ2-7; checking the TCRdb D call of TRBD2 is not possible without DNA. Germline assignment: CDR1 SGHRS and CDR2 YFSETQ. The CDR3 has 14 residues. The CDR3 reads CASSLAEAYGEQYF.

V gene TRBV12-3 or TRBV12-4 combines with J gene TRBJ1-5; TCRdb's D call of TRBD1 is untestable without DNA. CDR3 length equals 14 residues. This CDR3 is CASSLIQGLSTQHF.

The J gene is TRBJ1-2, the V gene TRBV18. The CDR3 runs to 14 residues. Germline V gives CDR1 KGHSH, CDR2 LQKENI. The CDR3 here is CASSSDASNYGYTF.

CDR3 loop: CASSLGGQAYEQYF. The chain uses TRBV5-1 and TRBJ2-7; the TRBD1 assignment by TCRdb is unverifiable without DNA. The CDR3 length is 14 residues. CDR1 SGHRS and CDR2 YFSETQ come from the germline V gene.

This chain joins TRBV4-1 and TRBJ2-3; without DNA, the TCRdb call of TRBD2 cannot be checked. Germline V CDR1 and CDR2: MGHRA, YSYEKL. The CDR3 is made up of 18 amino acids. CDR3: CASSQAAYLAGDTDTQYF.

The J gene is TRBJ2-3, the V gene TRBV7-8; absent DNA, TCRdb's TRBD2 call cannot be checked. Germline V gene data show CDR1 as SGHVS and CDR2 as FQNEAQ. There are 15 residues in the CDR3. CDR3 loop: CASSLQRGDTDTQYF.

The gene calls are TRBV15 and TRBJ2-1; the D call of TRBD2 rests on TCRdb alone, since no DNA is present to check it. The CDR3 is made up of 16 amino acids. From germline, CDR1 is LNHNV and CDR2 YYDKDF (reference sequence). The CDR3 region is CATLPLPSGAYNEQFF.

V usage is TRBV9 and J usage is TRBJ2-3; TCRdb selects TRBD2, and the lack of DNA leaves this call unchecked. Per the germline V gene, CDR1 is SGDLS and CDR2 is YYNGEE. The CDR3 is 15 amino acids. CDR3 residues: CASNRGETSTDTQYF.

J is TRBJ2-5 and V is TRBV7-2; TCRdb lists TRBD1, though no DNA is available to test this call. There are 15 residues in the CDR3. CDR1 and CDR2 (germline): SGHTA, FQGNSA. CDR3 sequence: CASSLWGQYQETQYF. The full variable domain, its missing parts supplied by reference TRBV7-2 and TRBJ2-5, is GAGVSQSPSNKVTEKGKDVELRCDPISGHTALYWYRQSLGQGLEFLIYFQGNSAPDKSGLPSDRFSAERTGGSVSTLTIQRTQQEDSAVYLCASSLWGQYQETQYFGPGTRLLVL.

J is TRBJ2-1 and V is TRBV4-1; TCRdb's assignment of TRBD2 cannot be checked, as there is no DNA. Germline-derived CDR1 and CDR2 are MGHRA and YSYEKL. The CDR3 totals 20 residues. CDR3 loop: CASSQTLRTSGGAVEDEQFF.

CDR3: CASTREATSYEQYF. V and J are TRBV28 and TRBJ2-7. The germline V gene encodes CDR1 MDHEN and CDR2 SYDVKM. There are 14 residues in the CDR3.

The chain is built from TRBV5-8 and TRBJ2-1; TCRdb indicates TRBD1, and absent DNA this call remains unverified. The CDR3 contains 15 residues. The V gene's germline CDR1 is SGHTS and CDR2 YDEGEE. The CDR3 region is CASSFDREVRNEQFF.

The chain uses TRBV7-9 and TRBJ2-3. Per the germline V gene, CDR1 is SEHNR and CDR2 is FQNEAQ (reference sequence). The CDR3 has 12 amino acids. CDR3 sequence: CASSLSGNTQYF.

V gene TRBV20-1 combines with J gene TRBJ2-3; TCRdb calls TRBD1, which cannot be checked without DNA. The length of the CDR3 is 17 residues. The germline V gene encodes CDR1 DFQATT and CDR2 SNEGSKA (reference sequence). The CDR3 reads CSASPSQGAEVTDTQYF.

The chain recombines TRBV7-8 with TRBJ1-2. Germline V lookup: CDR1 SGHVS, CDR2 FQNEAQ. The CDR3 has 14 residues. CDR3 residues: CASSLRVQSYGYTF.

This rearrangement joins TRBV28 to TRBJ2-3. Per germline, CDR1 MDHEN and CDR2 SYDVKM. The CDR3 runs to 15 residues. The CDR3: CASSFFAESTDTQYF.

V usage is TRBV7-9 and J usage is TRBJ2-6; as DNA is missing, the TRBD1 call by TCRdb cannot be tested. This CDR3 region has 16 residues. Germline V gene data show CDR1 as SEHNR and CDR2 as FQNEAQ (reference sequence). CDR3 protein: CASSLGAGSGANVLTF.

The chain joins TRBV7-3 to TRBJ2-1; TCRdb's D gene call, TRBD2, goes unchecked for lack of DNA. Germline V gene sequence: CDR1 SGHTA, CDR2 FQGTGA. The CDR3 sequence is 14 residues long. CDR3 sequence: CASSFSGGQSEQFF.

The rearrangement uses TRBV18 and TRBJ1-2; TCRdb picks TRBD1, but there is no DNA to check that call. CDR3 size: 15 residues. From germline, CDR1 is KGHSH and CDR2 LQKENI. CDR3 loop: CASSRNREANYGYTF. Supplemented by reference TRBV18 and TRBJ1-2, the full variable domain reads NAGVMQNPRHLVRRRGQEARLRCSPMKGHSHVYWYRQLPEEGLKFMVYLQKENIIDESGMPKERFSAEFPKEGPSILRIQQVVRGDSAAYFCASSRNREANYGYTFGSGTRLTVV.

This chain uses TRBV9 with TRBJ2-3; the TRBD1 assignment by TCRdb is unverifiable without DNA. The CDR3 runs 15 residues. Per germline, CDR1 SGDLS and CDR2 YYNGEE. CDR3 residues: CASSVIDAWGDTQYF.